The T cell receptor beta chain described here comes from a study of cytomegalovirus exposure and HLA in healthy donors. Study-level findings and limits: There were some public TCRs occurring in many donors, but most TCR sequences were rare. Later on, a genetic analysis was performed. It linked a missense variant in DCLRE1C with V- and J-gene trimming of TCR beta.

About this clone: Its antigen is as yet unknown.

The CDR3 loop spans 16 amino acids. Germline-derived CDR1 and CDR2 are SQVTM and ANQGSEA. The junction had 13 bases not matched to a gene; V was cut back by 2 bases and J by 5 bases. Primers included in the PCR were 60 Vbeta and 13 Jbeta primers. The data were produced by immunoSEQ multiplex PCR, yet TCRdb's version contains in-frame clones alone and is incomplete. The table shows under 150,000 clones, with about 78% occurring only once. The material sequenced was PBMCs. The clonotype comes from a male donor in good health and CMV-seronegative. The chain employs TRBV29-1 and TRBJ2-3; 7 nucleotides line up with TRBD1. CDR3 DNA sequence: TGCAGCGTTGAAAGGCAGGGGGTGAGATTTGGAGATACGCAGTATTTT. Its translation: CSVERQGVRFGDTQYF.